A selection of T cell receptor beta chains follows, all from one sample in a study of T-cell reconstitution after alpha-beta-depleted transplantation in children. TCRdb ran MiXCR on the PCR reads and lists one entry per CDR3 protein. Of 350,000 to 500,000 distinct CDR3 sequences in the sample, about 45% were seen once. The source material was PBMCs, sampled before TCRalphabeta/CD19-depleted stem cell transplant. The receptor source for this set is a girl aged 2 to 9 with aplastic anemia, due to receive a stem cell transplant. The conserved cysteine and the conserved F or W are not part of the CDR3 here. Each record gives: J gene, V gene, CDR3 length, CDR3 protein.

TRBJ2-4	TRBV20-1	11	SARVGGGNIQY
TRBJ1-1	TRBV6-1	12	ASSEWWWPTEAF
TRBJ2-5	TRBV28	13	ASSTWDRGQETQY
TRBJ2-3	TRBV30	10	VWSGSTDTQY
TRBJ2-2	TRBV6-1	13	ASSERDRDTGELF
TRBJ2-2	TRBV5-1	14	ASFRPGQGNTGELF
TRBJ2-5	TRBV20-1	9	SAGRGETQY
TRBJ1-1	TRBV20-1	14	SATKHGTAMNTEAF
TRBJ2-1	TRBV20-1	13	SAHGGLAGYNEQF
TRBJ2-7	TRBV5-1	14	ASSWAGQGTGYEQY
TRBJ2-5	TRBV4-3	13	ASSQTMGLQETQY
TRBJ2-2	TRBV5-1	14	ASSSRTGGRGGELF
TRBJ2-1	TRBV24-1	14	ATSDPLAGGTNEQF
TRBJ2-7	TRBV28	12	ASSLSQGGYEQY
TRBJ2-2	TRBV6-1	15	ASRGPGQGISAGELF
TRBJ2-1	TRBV20-1	12	SARRGTSYNEQF
TRBJ2-1	TRBV20-1	12	SAMDYNSSNEQF
TRBJ1-1	TRBV12-3/TRBV12-4	11	ASSLGQYTEAF
TRBJ2-4	TRBV27	16	ASSSRSGMGLAKNIQY
TRBJ2-2	TRBV9	16	ASSVDLKAAANTGELF
TRBJ2-7	TRBV20-1	13	SARTGAIGSNEQY
TRBJ2-7	TRBV28	12	ASSDTLLTYEQY
TRBJ2-1	TRBV20-1	14	SAPGLAGSNYNEQF
TRBJ2-7	TRBV7-9	14	ASSSSGTGDPYEQY
TRBJ2-5	TRBV7-8	10	ASSLTSETQY
TRBJ1-6	TRBV5-6	12	ASSFGTGVSPLH
TRBJ2-1	TRBV11-2	14	ASSTTSGGYHNEQF
TRBJ2-5	TRBV12-5	13	ASGLETDGRETQY
TRBJ1-6	TRBV7-2	13	ASTHGPGEGSPLH
TRBJ2-1	TRBV25-1	12	ASSGGPGDNEQF
TRBJ1-2	TRBV7-2	12	ASRADRANYGYT
TRBJ2-2	TRBV6-2/TRBV6-3	13	ASGGAWPNTGELF
TRBJ1-2	TRBV12-3/TRBV12-4	15	ASSPRPNREEDYGYT
TRBJ1-5	TRBV12-3/TRBV12-4	13	ASSSHGGMSQPQH
TRBJ2-5	TRBV4-1	11	ASSQALGETQY
TRBJ2-1	TRBV15	13	ATSRDPGPSNEQF
TRBJ2-5	TRBV20-1	11	SVFRDERETQY
TRBJ2-5	TRBV5-1	14	ASSLASGGGEETQY
TRBJ2-3	TRBV6-1	14	ASRGLLASSTDTQY
TRBJ2-5	TRBV10-2	11	ASSGREVETQY
TRBJ2-1	TRBV11-3	14	ASSYEAVSSYNEQF
TRBJ2-2	TRBV14	10	ASKLITGELF
TRBJ2-3	TRBV3-1	10	ASSSSSLTQY
TRBJ2-5	TRBV11-1	16	ASSTNFKTGNFIETQY
TRBJ2-7	TRBV20-1	11	SARGDGTYEQY
TRBJ2-1	TRBV30	14	AWSVPGTSGYNEQF
TRBJ2-5	TRBV2	13	ASRGALGPQATQY
TRBJ1-5	TRBV7-2	10	ASSTRLQPQH
TRBJ2-3	TRBV29-1	12	SVEVYRAGDTQY
TRBJ2-1	TRBV24-1	9	ATRKGDEQF
TRBJ1-2	TRBV30	8	AWSGMDYT
TRBJ2-1	TRBV12-3/TRBV12-4	15	ASTTGQGIAVGNEQF
TRBJ2-1	TRBV11-1	16	ASSLNTRPGGAYNEQF
TRBJ2-7	TRBV5-1	13	ASSLAGGSYYEQY
TRBJ2-2	TRBV6-1	13	ASSPQGADTGELF
TRBJ2-1	TRBV5-1	13	ASSLSGQGLNEQF